This T cell receptor beta chain was recovered during a study of blood T cell repertoires in COVID-19. The overall study: Acute and convalescent COVID-19 specimens originated in the United States, Italy and Spain. T cells, B-cell-depleted T cells, or PBMCs supplied cDNA or gDNA.

In the original analysis: Amplifying reference gene primers gave estimates of nucleated cell counts. Using immunoSEQ multiplex PCR, the repertoire was profiled, and TCRdb retains in-frame clones only, with some absent. V, J and clone size derive from that table, while D and trimming were established from the DNA sequence. The data contain tens of thousands of clones, more than 70% of them singletons. The CDR3 is 11 residues long. Trimming left V 10 bases short and J 4 bases short, with 10 bases between. The germline CDR1 and CDR2 sequences are MNHEY and SMNVEV (reference sequence). Sample: peripheral blood. This sequence originates from a woman aged 80 or over with acute or convalescent COVID-19. The chain uses TRBV27 and TRBJ2-5; D ambiguous. In DNA, the CDR3 is TGTGCCACCGCCCTGGCAGAGACCCAGTACTTC. Amino acid sequence: CATALAETQYF.